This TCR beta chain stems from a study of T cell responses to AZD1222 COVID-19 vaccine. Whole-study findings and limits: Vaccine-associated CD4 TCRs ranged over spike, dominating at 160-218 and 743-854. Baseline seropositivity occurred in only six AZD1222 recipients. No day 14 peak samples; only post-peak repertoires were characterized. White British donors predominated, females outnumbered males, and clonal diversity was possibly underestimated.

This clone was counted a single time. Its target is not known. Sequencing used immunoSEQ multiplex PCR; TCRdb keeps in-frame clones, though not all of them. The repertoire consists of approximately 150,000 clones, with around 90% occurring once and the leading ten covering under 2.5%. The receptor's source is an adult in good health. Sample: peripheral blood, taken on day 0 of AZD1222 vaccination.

CDR3 DNA: TGTGCCAGCAGCCTTCGGACAGGGGTCGGGGATGGCGAGCAGTACTTC. This encodes CASSLRTGVGDGEQYF. The genes are TRBV27 and TRBJ2-7; 9 bases match TRBD1. V shed 6 bases and J 6 bases; nucleotides not matched to a gene: 15. Per the germline V gene, CDR1 is MNHEY and CDR2 is SMNVEV (reference sequence). The CDR3 sequence is 16 residues long.